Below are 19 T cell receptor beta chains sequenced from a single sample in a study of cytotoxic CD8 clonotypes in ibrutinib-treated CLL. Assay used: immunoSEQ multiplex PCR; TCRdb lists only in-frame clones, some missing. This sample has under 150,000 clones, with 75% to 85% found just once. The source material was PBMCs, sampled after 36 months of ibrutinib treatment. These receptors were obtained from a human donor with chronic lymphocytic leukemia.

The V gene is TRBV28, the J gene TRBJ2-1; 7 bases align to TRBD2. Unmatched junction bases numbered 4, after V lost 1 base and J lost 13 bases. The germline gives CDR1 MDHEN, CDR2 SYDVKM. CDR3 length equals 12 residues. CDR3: CASSLLGGNQFF. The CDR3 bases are TGTGCCAGCAGTTTATTGGGGGGGAACCAGTTCTTC.

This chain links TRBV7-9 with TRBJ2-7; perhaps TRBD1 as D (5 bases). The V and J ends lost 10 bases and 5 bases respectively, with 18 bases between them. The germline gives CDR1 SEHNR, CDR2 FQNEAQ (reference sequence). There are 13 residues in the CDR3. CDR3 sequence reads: CAITRGASDEQYF. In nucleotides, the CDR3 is TGTGCCATTACAAGGGGCGCGTCAGACGAGCAGTACTTC.

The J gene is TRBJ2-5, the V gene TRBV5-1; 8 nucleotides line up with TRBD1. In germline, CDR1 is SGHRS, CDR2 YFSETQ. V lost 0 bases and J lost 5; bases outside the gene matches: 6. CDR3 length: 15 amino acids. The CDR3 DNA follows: TGCGCCAGCAGCTTGGCTCCAGGGGGCGACGAGACCCAGTACTTC. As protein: CASSLAPGGDETQYF.

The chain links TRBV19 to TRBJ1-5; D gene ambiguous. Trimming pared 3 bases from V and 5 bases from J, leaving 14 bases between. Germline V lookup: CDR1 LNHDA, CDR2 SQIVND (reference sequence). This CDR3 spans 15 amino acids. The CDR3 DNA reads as TGTGCCAGTAGTATTGGTCAGTATTTCGATCAGCCCCAGCATTTT. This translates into CASSIGQYFDQPQHF.

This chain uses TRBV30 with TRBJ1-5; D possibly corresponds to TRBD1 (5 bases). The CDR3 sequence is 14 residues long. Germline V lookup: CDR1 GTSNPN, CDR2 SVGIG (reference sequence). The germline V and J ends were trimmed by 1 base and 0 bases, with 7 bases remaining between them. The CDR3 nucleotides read TGTGCCTGGAGTGGGGGGTATAGCAATCAGCCCCAGCATTTT. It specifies CAWSGGYSNQPQHF. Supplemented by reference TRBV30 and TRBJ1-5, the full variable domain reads SQTIHQWPATLVQPVGSPLSLECTVEGTSNPNLYWYRQAAGRGLQLLFYSVGIGQISSEVPQNLSASRPQDRQFILSSKKLLLSDSGFYLCAWSGGYSNQPQHFGDGTRLSIL.

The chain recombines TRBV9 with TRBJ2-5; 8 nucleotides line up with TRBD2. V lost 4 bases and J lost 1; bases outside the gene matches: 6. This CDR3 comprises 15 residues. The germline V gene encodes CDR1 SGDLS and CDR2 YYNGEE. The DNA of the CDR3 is TGTGCCAGCAGCCCGGAACTAGCGGTCCAAGAGACCCAGTACTTC. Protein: CASSPELAVQETQYF.

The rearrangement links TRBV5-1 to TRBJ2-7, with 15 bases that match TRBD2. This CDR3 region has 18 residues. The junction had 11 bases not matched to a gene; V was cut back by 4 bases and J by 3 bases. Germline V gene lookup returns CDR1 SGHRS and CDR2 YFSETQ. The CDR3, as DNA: TGCGCCAGCAGCAGAACCGGGACTAGCGGGGGGCTCGTCTACGAGCAGTACTTC. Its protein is CASSRTGTSGGLVYEQYF.

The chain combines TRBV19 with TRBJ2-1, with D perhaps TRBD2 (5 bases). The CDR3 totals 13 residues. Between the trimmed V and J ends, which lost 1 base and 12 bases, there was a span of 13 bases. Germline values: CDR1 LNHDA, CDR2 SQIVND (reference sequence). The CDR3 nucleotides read TGTGCCAGTAGTATAGTAATGAGGGCTGCGCAGTTCTTC. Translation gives CASSIVMRAAQFF.

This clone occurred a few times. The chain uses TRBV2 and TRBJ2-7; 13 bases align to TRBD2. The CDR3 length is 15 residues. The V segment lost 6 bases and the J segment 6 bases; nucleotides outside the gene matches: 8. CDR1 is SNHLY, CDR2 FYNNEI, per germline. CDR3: CASSPTSGRAGEQYF. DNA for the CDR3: TGTGCCAGCAGCCCCACTAGCGGGAGGGCAGGCGAGCAGTACTTC.

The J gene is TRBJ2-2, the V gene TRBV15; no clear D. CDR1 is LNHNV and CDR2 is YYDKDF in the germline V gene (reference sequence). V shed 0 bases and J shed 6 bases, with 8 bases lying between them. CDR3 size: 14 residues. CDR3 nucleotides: TGTGCCACCAGCAGAGATCGTGGTTCCGGGGAGCTGTTTTTT. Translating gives CATSRDRGSGELFF.

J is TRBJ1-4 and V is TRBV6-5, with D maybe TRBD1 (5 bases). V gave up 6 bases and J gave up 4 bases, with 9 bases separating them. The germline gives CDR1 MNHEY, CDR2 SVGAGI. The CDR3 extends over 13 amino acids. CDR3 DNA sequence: TGTGCCAGCAGCCTGACAGATAATGAAAAACTGTTTTTT. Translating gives CASSLTDNEKLFF.

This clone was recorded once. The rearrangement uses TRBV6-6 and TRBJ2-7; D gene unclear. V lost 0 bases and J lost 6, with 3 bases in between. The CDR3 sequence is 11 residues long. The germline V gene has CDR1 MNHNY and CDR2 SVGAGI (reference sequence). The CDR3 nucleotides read TGTGCCAGCAGTTACTCGCGCGAGCAGTACTTC. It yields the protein CASSYSREQYF.

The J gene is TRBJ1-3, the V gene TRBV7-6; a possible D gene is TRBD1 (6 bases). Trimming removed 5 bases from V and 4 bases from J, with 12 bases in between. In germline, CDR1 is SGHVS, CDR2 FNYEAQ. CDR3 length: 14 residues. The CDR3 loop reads CASSAGDYGNTIYF. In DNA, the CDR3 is TGTGCCAGCAGCGCAGGGGATTACGGAAACACCATATATTTT. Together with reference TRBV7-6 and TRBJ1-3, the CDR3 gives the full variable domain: GAGVSQSPRYKVTKRGQDVALRCDPISGHVSLYWYRQALGQGPEFLTYFNYEAQQDKSGLPNDRFSAERPEGSISTLTIQRTEQRDSAMYRCASSAGDYGNTIYFGEGSWLTVV.

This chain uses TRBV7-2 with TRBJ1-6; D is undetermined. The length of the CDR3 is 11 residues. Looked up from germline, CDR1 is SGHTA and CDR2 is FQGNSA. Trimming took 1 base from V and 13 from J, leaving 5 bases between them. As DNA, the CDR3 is TGTGCCAGCAGCTTAGTGTCTCCCCTCCACTTT. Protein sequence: CASSLVSPLHF.

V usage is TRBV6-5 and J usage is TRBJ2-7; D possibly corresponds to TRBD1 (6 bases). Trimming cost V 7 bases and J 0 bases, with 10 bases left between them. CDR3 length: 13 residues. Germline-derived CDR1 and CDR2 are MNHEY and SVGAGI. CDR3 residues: CASKSTGSYEQYF. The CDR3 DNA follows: TGTGCCAGCAAATCGACAGGCTCCTACGAGCAGTACTTC.

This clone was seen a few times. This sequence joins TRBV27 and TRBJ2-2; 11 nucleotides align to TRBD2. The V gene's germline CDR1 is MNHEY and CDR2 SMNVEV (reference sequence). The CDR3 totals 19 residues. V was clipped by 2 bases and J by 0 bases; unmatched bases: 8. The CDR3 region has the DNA TGTGCCAGCAGTTTAAGGGGACTAGCGGCAGATGCGAACACCGGGGAGCTGTTTTTT. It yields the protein CASSLRGLAADANTGELFF.

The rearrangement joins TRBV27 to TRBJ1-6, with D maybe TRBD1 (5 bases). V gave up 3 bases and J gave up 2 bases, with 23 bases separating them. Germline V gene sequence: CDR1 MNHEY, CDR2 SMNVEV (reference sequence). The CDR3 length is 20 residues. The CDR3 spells CASSFSPGRFLDTYNSPLHF. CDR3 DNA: TGTGCCAGCAGTTTTTCGCCAGGGCGTTTTCTAGACACCTATAATTCACCCCTCCACTTT.

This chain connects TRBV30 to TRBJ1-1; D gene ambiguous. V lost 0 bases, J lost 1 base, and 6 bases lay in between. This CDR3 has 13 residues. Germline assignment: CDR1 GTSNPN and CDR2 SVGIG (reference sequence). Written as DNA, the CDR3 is TGTGCCTGGAGTGTTTGGGGGAACACTGAAGCTTTCTTT. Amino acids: CAWSVWGNTEAFF.

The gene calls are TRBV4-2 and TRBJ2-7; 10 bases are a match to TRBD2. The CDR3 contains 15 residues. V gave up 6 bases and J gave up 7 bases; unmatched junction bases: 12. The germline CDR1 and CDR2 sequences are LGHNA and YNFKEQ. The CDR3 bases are TGTGCCAGCAGTGAAGTAGCGGGGGGACCTGGTGAGCAGTACTTC. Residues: CASSEVAGGPGEQYF.